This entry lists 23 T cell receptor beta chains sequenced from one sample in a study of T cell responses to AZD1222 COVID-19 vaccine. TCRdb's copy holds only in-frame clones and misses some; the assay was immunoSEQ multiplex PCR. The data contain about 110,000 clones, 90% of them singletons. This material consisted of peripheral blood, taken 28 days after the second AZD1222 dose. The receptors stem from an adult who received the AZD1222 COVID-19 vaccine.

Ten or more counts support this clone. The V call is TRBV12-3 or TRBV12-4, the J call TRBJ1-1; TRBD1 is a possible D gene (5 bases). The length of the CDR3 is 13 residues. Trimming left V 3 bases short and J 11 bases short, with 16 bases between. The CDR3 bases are TGTGCCAGCAGTTTGGGGGAGAGAGATTCGGCTTTCTTT. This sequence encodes CASSLGERDSAFF.

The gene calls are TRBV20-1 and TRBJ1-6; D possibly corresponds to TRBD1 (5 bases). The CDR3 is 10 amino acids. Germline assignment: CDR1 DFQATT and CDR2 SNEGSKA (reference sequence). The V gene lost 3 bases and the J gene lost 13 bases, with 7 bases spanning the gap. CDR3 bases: TGCAGTGCTAGGACAGACCCCCTCCACTTT. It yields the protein CSARTDPLHF.

The CDR3 loop reads CASSPPGTSPLHF. The CDR3 DNA is TGTGCCAGCTCGCCTCCCGGGACTTCACCCCTCCACTTT. The chain uses TRBV18 and TRBJ1-6, with a weak D call TRBD1 (5 bases). This CDR3 comprises 13 residues. The V end lost 6 bases, the J end lost 9 bases, and 12 bases lay between the germline ends. CDR1 KGHSH and CDR2 LQKENI come from the germline V gene.

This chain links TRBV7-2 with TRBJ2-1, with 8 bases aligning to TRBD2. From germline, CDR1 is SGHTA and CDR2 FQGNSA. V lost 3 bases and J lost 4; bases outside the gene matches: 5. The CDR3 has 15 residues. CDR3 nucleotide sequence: TGTGCCAGCAGCTTCGCGGGGGGAGTTTACAATGAGCAGTTCTTC. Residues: CASSFAGGVYNEQFF.

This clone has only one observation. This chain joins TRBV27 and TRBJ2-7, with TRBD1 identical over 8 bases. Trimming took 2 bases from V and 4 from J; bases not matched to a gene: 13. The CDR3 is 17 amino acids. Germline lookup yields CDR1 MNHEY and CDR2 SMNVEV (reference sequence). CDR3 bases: TGTGCCAGCAGTTTACAGTTCCGGACAGGGAAACCTTACGAGCAGTACTTC. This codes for CASSLQFRTGKPYEQYF.

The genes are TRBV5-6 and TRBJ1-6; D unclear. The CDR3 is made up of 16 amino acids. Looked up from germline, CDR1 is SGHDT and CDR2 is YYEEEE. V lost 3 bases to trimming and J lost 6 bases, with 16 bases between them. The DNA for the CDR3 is TGTGCCAGCAGCTCGATGCGTGAAGGCACTAATTCACCCCTCCACTTT. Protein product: CASSSMREGTNSPLHF.

The CDR3 reads CASSSRQGGNNEQFF. In DNA, the CDR3 is TGTGCCAGCAGCTCCAGACAGGGGGGGAACAATGAGCAGTTCTTC. This sequence joins TRBV7-2 and TRBJ2-1; 9 nucleotides match TRBD1. Per the germline V gene, CDR1 is SGHTA and CDR2 is FQGNSA. Germline trimming cut 4 bases from V and 5 bases from J; bases unmatched to any gene: 6. This CDR3 contains 15 residues. The variable domain in full, completed from reference TRBV7-2 and TRBJ2-1, reads GAGVSQSPSNKVTEKGKDVELRCDPISGHTALYWYRQSLGQGLEFLIYFQGNSAPDKSGLPSDRFSAERTGGSVSTLTIQRTQQEDSAVYLCASSSRQGGNNEQFFGPGTRLTVL.

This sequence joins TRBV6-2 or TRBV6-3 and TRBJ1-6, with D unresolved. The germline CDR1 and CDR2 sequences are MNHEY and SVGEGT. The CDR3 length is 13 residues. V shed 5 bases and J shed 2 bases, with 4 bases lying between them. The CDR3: CASSDPYNSPLHF. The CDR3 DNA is TGTGCCAGCAGTGACCCCTATAATTCACCCCTCCACTTT.

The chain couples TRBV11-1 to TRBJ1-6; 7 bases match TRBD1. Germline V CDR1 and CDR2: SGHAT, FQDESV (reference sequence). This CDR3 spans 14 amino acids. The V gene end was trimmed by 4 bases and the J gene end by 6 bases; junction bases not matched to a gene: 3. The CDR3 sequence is CASSSRDSNSPLHF. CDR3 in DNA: TGTGCCAGCAGCTCCCGGGACAGTAATTCACCCCTCCACTTT. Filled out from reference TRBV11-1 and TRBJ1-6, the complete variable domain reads EAEVAQSPRYKITEKSQAVAFWCDPISGHATLYWYRQILGQGPELLVQFQDESVVDDSQLPKDRFSAERLKGVDSTLKIQPAELGDSAMYLCASSSRDSNSPLHFGNGTRLTVT.

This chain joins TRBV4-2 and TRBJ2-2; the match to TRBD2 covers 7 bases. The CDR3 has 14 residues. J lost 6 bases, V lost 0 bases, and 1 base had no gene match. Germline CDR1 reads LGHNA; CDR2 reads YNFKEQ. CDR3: CASSQDLAAGELFF. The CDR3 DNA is TGTGCCAGCAGCCAAGATCTAGCGGCCGGGGAGCTGTTTTTT.

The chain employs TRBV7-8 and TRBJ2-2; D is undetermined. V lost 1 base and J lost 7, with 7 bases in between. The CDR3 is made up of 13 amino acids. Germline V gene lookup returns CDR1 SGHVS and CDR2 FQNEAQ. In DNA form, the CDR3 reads TGTGCCAGCAGCTTAGATCCCGTCGGGGAGCTGTTTTTT. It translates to CASSLDPVGELFF.

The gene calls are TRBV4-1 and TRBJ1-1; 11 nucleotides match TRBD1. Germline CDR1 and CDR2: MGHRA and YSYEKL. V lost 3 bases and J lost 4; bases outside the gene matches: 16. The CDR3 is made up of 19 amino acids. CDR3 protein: CASSHPREGTGGLGTEAFF. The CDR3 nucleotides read TGCGCCAGCAGCCACCCCAGGGAGGGGACAGGGGGGCTGGGCACTGAAGCTTTCTTT.

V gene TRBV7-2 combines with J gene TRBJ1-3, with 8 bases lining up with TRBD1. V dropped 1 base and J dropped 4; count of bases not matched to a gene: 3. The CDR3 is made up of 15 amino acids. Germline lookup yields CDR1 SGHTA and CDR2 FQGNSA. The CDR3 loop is CASSLDRGTGNTIYF. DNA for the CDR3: TGTGCCAGCAGCTTAGACAGGGGGACGGGAAACACCATATATTTT.

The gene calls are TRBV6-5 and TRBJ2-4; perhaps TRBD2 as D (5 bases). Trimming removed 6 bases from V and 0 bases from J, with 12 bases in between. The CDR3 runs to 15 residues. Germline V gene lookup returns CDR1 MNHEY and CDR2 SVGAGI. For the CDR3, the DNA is TGTGCCAGCAGCGACAATGGACTAGCCAAAAACATTCAGTACTTC. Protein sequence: CASSDNGLAKNIQYF.

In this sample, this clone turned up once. The chain's CDR3 is CASRPEGSEQYF. CDR3 DNA: TGTGCCAGCAGACCCGAGGGGTCCGAGCAGTACTTC. The rearrangement uses TRBV6-5 and TRBJ2-7, with D perhaps given as TRBD1 or TRBD2 (5 bases each). V gave up 6 bases and J gave up 6 bases, with 12 bases separating them. Per the germline V gene, CDR1 is MNHEY and CDR2 is SVGAGI. The CDR3 has 12 residues.

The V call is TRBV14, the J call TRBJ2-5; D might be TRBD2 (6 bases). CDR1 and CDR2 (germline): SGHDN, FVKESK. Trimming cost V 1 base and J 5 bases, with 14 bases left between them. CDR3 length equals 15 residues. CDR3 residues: CASSQGGGVGETQYF. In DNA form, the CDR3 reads TGTGCCAGCAGCCAAGGCGGAGGGGTGGGGGAGACCCAGTACTTC.

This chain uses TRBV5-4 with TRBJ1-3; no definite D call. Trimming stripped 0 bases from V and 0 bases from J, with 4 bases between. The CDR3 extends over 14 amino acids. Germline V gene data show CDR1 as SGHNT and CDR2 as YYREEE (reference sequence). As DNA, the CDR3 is TGTGCCAGCAGCTTGGGCCTCTCTGGAAACACCATATATTTT. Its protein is CASSLGLSGNTIYF.

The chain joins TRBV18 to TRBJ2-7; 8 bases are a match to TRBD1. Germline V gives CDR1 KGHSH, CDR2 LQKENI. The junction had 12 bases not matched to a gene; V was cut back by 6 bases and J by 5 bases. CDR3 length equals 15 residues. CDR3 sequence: CASSHGRQGMDEQYF. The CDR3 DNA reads TGTGCCAGCTCCCACGGCAGACAGGGGATGGACGAGCAGTACTTC.

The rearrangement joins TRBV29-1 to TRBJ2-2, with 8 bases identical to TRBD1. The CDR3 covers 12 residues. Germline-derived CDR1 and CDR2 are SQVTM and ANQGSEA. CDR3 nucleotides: TGCAGTCACAGGGGGGAAAAAGGGGAGCTGTTTTTT. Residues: CSHRGEKGELFF.

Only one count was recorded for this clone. DNA for the CDR3: TGCAGTGCTAGTTTACAGGGTAATAGCGCAAATTCACCCCTCCACTTT. This sequence encodes CSASLQGNSANSPLHF. This rearrangement joins TRBV20-1 to TRBJ1-6; the D gene is possibly TRBD1 (6 bases). In germline, CDR1 is DFQATT, CDR2 SNEGSKA (reference sequence). The CDR3 loop spans 16 amino acids. Trimming removed 3 bases from V and 7 bases from J, with 19 bases in between.

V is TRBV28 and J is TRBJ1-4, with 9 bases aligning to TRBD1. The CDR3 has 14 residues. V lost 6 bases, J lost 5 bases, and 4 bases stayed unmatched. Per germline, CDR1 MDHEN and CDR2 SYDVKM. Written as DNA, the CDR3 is TGTGCCAGCAGCTCCGGACAGGGGAATGAAAAACTGTTTTTT. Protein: CASSSGQGNEKLFF.

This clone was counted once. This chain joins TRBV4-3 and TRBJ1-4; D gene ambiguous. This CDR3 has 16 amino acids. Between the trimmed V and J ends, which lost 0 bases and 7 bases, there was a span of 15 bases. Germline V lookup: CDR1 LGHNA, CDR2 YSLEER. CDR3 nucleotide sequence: TGCGCCAGCAGCCAAGATCAAAGGGTCGGTAGTGAAAAACTGTTTTTT. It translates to CASSQDQRVGSEKLFF.

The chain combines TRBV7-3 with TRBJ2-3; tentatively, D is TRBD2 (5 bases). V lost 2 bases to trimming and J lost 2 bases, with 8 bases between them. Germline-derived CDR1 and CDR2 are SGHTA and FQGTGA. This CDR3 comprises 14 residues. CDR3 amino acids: CASSLAGNTDTQYF. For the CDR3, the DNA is TGTGCCAGCAGCTTAGCCGGGAACACAGATACGCAGTATTTT.